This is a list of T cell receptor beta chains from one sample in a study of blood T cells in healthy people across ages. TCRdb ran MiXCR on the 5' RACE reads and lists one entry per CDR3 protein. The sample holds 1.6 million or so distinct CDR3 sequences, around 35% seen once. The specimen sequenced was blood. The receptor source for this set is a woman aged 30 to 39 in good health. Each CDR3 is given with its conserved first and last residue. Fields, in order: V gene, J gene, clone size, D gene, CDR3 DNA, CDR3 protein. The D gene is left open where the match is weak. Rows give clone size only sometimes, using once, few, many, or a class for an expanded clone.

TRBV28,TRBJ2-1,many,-,TGTGCCAGCAGTTCGACACCGAGCTCCTACAATGAGCAGTTCTTC,CASSSTPSSYNEQFF
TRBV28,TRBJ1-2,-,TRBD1,TGTGCCAGCAGTTCATCAACAGGGGTCTACATACTTAACTATGGCTACACCTTC,CASSSSTGVYILNYGYTF
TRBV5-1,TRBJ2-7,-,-,TGCGCCAGCAGCCTTCAGGACACGAACGGCTACGAGCAGTACTTC,CASSLQDTNGYEQYF
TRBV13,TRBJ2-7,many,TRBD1,TGTGCCAGCAGCCGAAATCGACAGGGAACGGCGTACGAGCAGTACTTC,CASSRNRQGTAYEQYF
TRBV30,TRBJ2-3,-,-,TGTGCCCCCCCGGTAGGCACAGATACGCAGTATTTT,CAPPVGTDTQYF
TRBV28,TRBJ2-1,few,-,TGTGCCAGCAGTTTAAGCCCGGGGGGCCAGAGCCTTGAGCAGTTCTTC,CASSLSPGGQSLEQFF
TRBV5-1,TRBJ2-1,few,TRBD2,TGCGCCAGCAGCTTGCACGGAATTGGGAGGGCCTCCTACAATGAGCAGTTCTTC,CASSLHGIGRASYNEQFF
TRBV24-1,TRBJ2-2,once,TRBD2,TGTGCCACCAGTGATTTGACCGGGACTAGCGGGAGTAGTTTTACCGGGGAGCTGTTTTTT,CATSDLTGTSGSSFTGELFF
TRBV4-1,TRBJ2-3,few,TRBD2,TGCGCCAGCAGCCAAGGACTAGCGGGGGGACCCGTCACTAGCACAGATACGCAGTATTTT,CASSQGLAGGPVTSTDTQYF
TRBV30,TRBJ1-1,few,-,TGTGCCTGGAGGGAGACCGGGGGCATGGTGAACACTGAAGCTTTCTTT,CAWRETGGMVNTEAFF
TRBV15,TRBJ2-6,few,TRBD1,TGTGCCACCACTAAGGACAGGGTAAAAGCTGGGGCCAACGTCCTGACTTTC,CATTKDRVKAGANVLTF
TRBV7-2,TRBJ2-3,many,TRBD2,TGCGCCAGCAGCTTGGGACTAGCGGGGGCCACAGATACGCAGTATTTT,CASSLGLAGATDTQYF
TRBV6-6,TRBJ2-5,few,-,TGTGCCACCGGTGCACGGGAGAGAGAGACCCAGTACTTC,CATGARERETQYF
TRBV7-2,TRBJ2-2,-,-,TGTGCCAGCAGCTTAGACGGAGGGCGCACCGGGGAGCTGTTTTTT,CASSLDGGRTGELFF
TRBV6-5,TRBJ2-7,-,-,TGTGCCAGCAGATTAATCAGGGTGGGTGAGCAGTACTTC,CASRLIRVGEQYF
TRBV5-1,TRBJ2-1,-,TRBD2,TGCGCCAGCAGCCATTCCGGGACTAGCGGGATTCGGAGTGAGCAGTTCTTC,CASSHSGTSGIRSEQFF
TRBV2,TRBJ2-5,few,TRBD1,TGTGCCAGCACGGGGTTGCTAGGGGGCGGGCAAGAGACCCAGTACTTC,CASTGLLGGGQETQYF
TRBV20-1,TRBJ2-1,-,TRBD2,TGCAGTGCTAGAGACCGGACTAGCGGGGGGCCAGAGCAGTTCTTC,CSARDRTSGGPEQFF
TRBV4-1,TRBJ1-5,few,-,TGCGCCAGCAGCCAAGACAACAGGTATAGCAATCAGCCCCAGCATTTT,CASSQDNRYSNQPQHF
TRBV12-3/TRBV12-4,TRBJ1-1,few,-,TGTGCCAGCAAGGTCACGGATAAGAACACTGAAGCTTTCTTT,CASKVTDKNTEAFF
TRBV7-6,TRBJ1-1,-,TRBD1,TGTGCCAGCAGCTTAGGGGGACAGACTGAAGCTTTCTTT,CASSLGGQTEAFF
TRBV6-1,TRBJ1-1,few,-,TGTGCCAGCAGCACAAATCTAGGGTCGTACACTGAAGCTTTCTTT,CASSTNLGSYTEAFF
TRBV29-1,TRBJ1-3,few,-,TGCAGCGTTGAAGTTGGGACCCGTGGAAACACCATATATTTT,CSVEVGTRGNTIYF
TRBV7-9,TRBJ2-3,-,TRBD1,TGTGCCAGCACTCCGCCGGGACAGCGCACAGATACGCAGTATTTT,CASTPPGQRTDTQYF
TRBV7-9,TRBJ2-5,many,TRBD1,TGTGCCAGCAGCTTCGACAGGGCCCCAGAGACCCAGTACTTC,CASSFDRAPETQYF
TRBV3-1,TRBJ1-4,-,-,TGTGCCAGCGGCACCGGGACGAGGGGTGAAAAACTGTTTTTT,CASGTGTRGEKLFF
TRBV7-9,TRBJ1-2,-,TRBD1,TGTGCCAGCAGCCTATCGACAGGGTCTCACTATGGCTACACCTTC,CASSLSTGSHYGYTF
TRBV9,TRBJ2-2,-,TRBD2,TGTGCCAGCAGCGATACGAGCGGGAGGGCCATCACCGGGGAGCTGTTTTTT,CASSDTSGRAITGELFF
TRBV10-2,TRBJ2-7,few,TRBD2,TGCGCCAGCAGCCCGACTTTAGCGGGAGGGCGGGTAGGCGAGCAGTACTTC,CASSPTLAGGRVGEQYF
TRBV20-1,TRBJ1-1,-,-,TGCAGTGCGAAGAAGGGCAGCATGAACACTGAAGCTTTCTTT,CSAKKGSMNTEAFF
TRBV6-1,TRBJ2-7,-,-,TGTGCCACCACTCAAGTGGCCGTAACAGTTGTTCGAGCCTACGAGCAGTACTTC,CATTQVAVTVVRAYEQYF
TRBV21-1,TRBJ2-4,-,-,TGTGCCAGCAGCAAAAGGGGTAACATTCAGTACTTC,CASSKRGNIQYF
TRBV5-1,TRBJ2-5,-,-,TGCGCCAGCAGCCGGGGGGCTAGCGACCGCCAAGAGACCCAGTACTTC,CASSRGASDRQETQYF
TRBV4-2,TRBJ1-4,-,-,TGTGCCAGCAGCCAAGTGGAAGCGAGGGGACTGTTTTTT,CASSQVEARGLFF
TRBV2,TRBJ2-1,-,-,TGTGCCAGCAGTGAAATTAGGCAGGGCGGGAATGAGCAGTTCTTC,CASSEIRQGGNEQFF
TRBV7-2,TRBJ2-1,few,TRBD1,TGTGCCAGCAGCTTCAGAGGGGGCCCATCGAATGAGCAGTTCTTC,CASSFRGGPSNEQFF
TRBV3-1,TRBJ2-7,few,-,TGTGCCAGCAGCCAGAGGACCGCAGCCAGGAGCCCCACCTACGAGCAGTACTTC,CASSQRTAARSPTYEQYF
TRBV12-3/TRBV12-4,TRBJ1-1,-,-,TGTGCCAGCAGTGTGGGCAGCCATCGAGCTGAAGCTTTCTTT,CASSVGSHRAEAFF
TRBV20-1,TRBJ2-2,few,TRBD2,TGCAGTGCTAAGACTAGCGGGACGCCCACCGGGGAGCTGTTTTTT,CSAKTSGTPTGELFF
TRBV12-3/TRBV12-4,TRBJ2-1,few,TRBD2,TGTGCCAGCAGTTTTCAGCGGGGGGGCCGGGAGTTCTTC,CASSFQRGGREFF
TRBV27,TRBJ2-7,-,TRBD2,TGTGCCAGCAGTTTAGGTGGTAGCGGGAGTGGGTACGAGCAGTACTTC,CASSLGGSGSGYEQYF
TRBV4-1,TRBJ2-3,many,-,TGCGCCAGCAGCCAAGAAAAGCTCCCAGATACGCAGTATTTT,CASSQEKLPDTQYF
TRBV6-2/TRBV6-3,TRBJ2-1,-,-,TGTGCCAGCAGGGTACCCTCGCTAGCCTACAATGAGCAGTTCTTC,CASRVPSLAYNEQFF
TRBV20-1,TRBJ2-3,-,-,TGCAGTGCTAGACAGGGAGCAGATACGCAGTATTTT,CSARQGADTQYF
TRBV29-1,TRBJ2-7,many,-,TGCAGCGTTGTCATCCGATCTACCTACGAGCAGTACTTC,CSVVIRSTYEQYF
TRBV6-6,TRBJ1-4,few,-,TGTGCCAGCAGTCCCATGGGCGCGGATGAAAAACTGTTTTTT,CASSPMGADEKLFF
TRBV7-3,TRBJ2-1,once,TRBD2,TGTGCCGGCAGCTTAGCGGGGGGGGTATCGTACAATGAGCAGTTCTTC,CAGSLAGGVSYNEQFF